Listed below are T cell receptor beta chains from one sample, sequenced in a study of CD8 T cells in ankylosing spondylitis. A single record per CDR3 protein comes from TCRdb applying MiXCR to the 5' RACE reads. This repertoire shows some 220,000 distinct CDR3 sequences, about 7% found once; its top ten account for 13% to 15%. The sample was blood, either unsorted or a sorted T cell fraction (not recorded which). These receptors originate from a male donor with ankylosing spondylitis. Both conserved end residues are part of each CDR3. The order of the fields is J gene, V gene, CDR3 protein.

TRBJ2-7,TRBV27,CASSLSPTTNYEQYF
TRBJ1-2,TRBV11-1,CASSPLKSSYGYTF
TRBJ2-7,TRBV9,CASSAGTDYYEQYF
TRBJ2-5,TRBV7-6,CASGWTELQETQYF
TRBJ2-2,TRBV2,CASSTRTENTGELFF
TRBJ1-5,TRBV6-1,CASSPPGVLSYSNQPQHF
TRBJ2-7,TRBV27,CASRGGAPSYEQYF
TRBJ2-7,TRBV7-2,CASSQIGYEQYF
TRBJ2-1,TRBV6-1,CASSLGTGFNNEQFF
TRBJ2-5,TRBV20-1,CSASTGDETQYF
TRBJ2-2,TRBV5-1,CASSLRLAGGRAGELSF
TRBJ2-1,TRBV11-2,CASSSVGGPYNEQFF
TRBJ1-2,TRBV29-1,CSVDARGNIPSGYTF
TRBJ2-1,TRBV5-5,CASSPYILSSYNEQFF
TRBJ2-1,TRBV6-2/TRBV6-3,CASSYSGRSYNEQFF
TRBJ2-7,TRBV11-2,CASSSGVVSYEQYF
TRBJ2-2,TRBV20-1,CSANRQGRNTGELFF
TRBJ2-7,TRBV4-2,CASSQDQGYEQYF
TRBJ2-3,TRBV7-9,CASSLAWPGADTQYF
TRBJ2-1,TRBV28,CASSWGGAGGSYNEQFF
TRBJ1-2,TRBV30,CAWTGTGAGSGYTF
TRBJ2-1,TRBV15,CATSRWTGSGNEQFF
TRBJ1-4,TRBV2,CASTGGEKLFF
TRBJ1-3,TRBV9,CASSVFSSGNTIYF
TRBJ2-5,TRBV7-9,CASSYKETQYF
TRBJ1-2,TRBV5-1,CASSLRAVDGYTF
TRBJ2-7,TRBV10-3,CAISEGGPPGTEQYF
TRBJ1-5,TRBV4-1,CASSQKVSQPQHF
TRBJ2-4,TRBV24-1,CATSGLTSNIQYF
TRBJ2-2,TRBV7-9,CASSFGTGATGELFF
TRBJ2-5,TRBV28,CASSLIAEDQETQYF
TRBJ1-1,TRBV7-9,CASSLEGDRTGRTEAFF
TRBJ2-1,TRBV7-8,CASSLTREGKDNEQFF
TRBJ2-3,TRBV10-3,CAISGLQGGATDTQYF
TRBJ2-3,TRBV7-9,CASSWPREGRTDTQYF